Here is one T cell receptor (beta chain) with its context. The sample comes from a study of cytomegalovirus exposure and HLA in healthy donors. With 7 bases removed from V and 4 bases from J, the gap between germline ends came to 8 bases. Per germline, CDR1 MNHEY and CDR2 SMNVEV (reference sequence). The CDR3 totals 12 residues. PCR involved 60 Vbeta and 13 Jbeta primers. Measured with immunoSEQ multiplex PCR; TCRdb has only the in-frame clones, and not every one. The sample data list more than 40,000 clones. This sequence was found in a female donor in good health and CMV-seronegative. The specimen was PBMCs. The rearrangement joins TRBV27 to TRBJ1-5, with D maybe TRBD1 (6 bases). CDR3 in DNA: TGTGCCAGCACAGGGGAAAATCAGCCCCAGCATTTT. It yields the protein CASTGENQPQHF.